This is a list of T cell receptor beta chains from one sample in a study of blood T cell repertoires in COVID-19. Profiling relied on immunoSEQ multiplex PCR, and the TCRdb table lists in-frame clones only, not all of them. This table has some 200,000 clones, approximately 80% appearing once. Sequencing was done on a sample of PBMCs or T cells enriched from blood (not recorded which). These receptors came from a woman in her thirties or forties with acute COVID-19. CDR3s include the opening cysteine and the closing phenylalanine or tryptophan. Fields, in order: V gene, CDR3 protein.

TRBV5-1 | CASEDSSGANVLTF
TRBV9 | CASSRRPSSYNEQFF
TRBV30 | CAWSGQNTEAFF
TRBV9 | CASSGRAGGAGNTIYF
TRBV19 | CASSGWDRVITLHGYTF
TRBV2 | CASRRSSGGYQETQYF
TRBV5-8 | CASSFYRGGRHENTEAFF
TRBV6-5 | CASTTPGLAEQYF
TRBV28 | CASTFPGGYSNQPQHF
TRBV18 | CASSGAAYNEQFF
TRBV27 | CASSGGKTGHTEAFF
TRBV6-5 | CASSYLRTGAVGELFF
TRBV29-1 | CSAGMAGSNQPQHF
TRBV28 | CASSLRGQGNEKLFF
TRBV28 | CASSLRDRGSPLHF
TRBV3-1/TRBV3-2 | CASSRGQGRSAIEQYF
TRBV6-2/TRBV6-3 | CASSSLGPTGNNEQFF
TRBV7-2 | CASTKNGQGNQPQHF
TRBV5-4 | CASSTRTGQNEKLFF
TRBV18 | CASSPPSRAVGYTF
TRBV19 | CASSIASSYNSPLHF
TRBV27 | CASSFNIAYGYTF
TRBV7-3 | CASSFTGAGVTDTQYF
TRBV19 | CASSLTGVRSPLHF
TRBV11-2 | CASSLVLAGAKTQYF
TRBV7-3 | CASSSPGLANTGELFF
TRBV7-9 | CASSPLAGGSGEQYF
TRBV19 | CASNWGQTTNEKLFF
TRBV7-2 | CASSLQGFGYGYTF
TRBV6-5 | CASSLSGPPMDEQYF
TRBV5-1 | CASSLGGVQETQYF
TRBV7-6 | CASSRTGTGNTGELFF
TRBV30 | CAWSVNREDEQYF
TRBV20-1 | CSASIPDGTSYSPLHF
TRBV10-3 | CAISASGQGNTEAFF
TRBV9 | CASSPYSGNSPLHF
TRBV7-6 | CASSLVGARGVEKLFF
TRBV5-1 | CASSSTGTGAYEQYF
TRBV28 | CASSFNRNYGYTF
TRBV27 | CASSPGQGSNEKLFF
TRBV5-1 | CASSLSGGRGNSYEQYF
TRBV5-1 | CASSLRTGKDEKLFF
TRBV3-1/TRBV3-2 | CASSQGRQASYEQYF
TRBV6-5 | CASSYSWYEEQFF
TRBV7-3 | CASSKGTGLETQYF
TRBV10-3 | CAIRGDRSSYNEQFF
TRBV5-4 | CASSLAGQGRVGKTQYF
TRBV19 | CASTMGQGSRGTYEKLFF
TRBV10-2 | CASSEPGGGTDTQYF
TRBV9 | CASSAMDRDSSGNTIYF
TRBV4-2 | CASSHAIQGTEAFF
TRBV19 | CASSIRTGTDTQYF
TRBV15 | CATSREKAGLNEQFF
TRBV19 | CASSIGRTMNTEAFF
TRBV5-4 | CASSPERGRGRETQYF
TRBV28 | CASSLQTLVLNTEAFF
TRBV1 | CTSSQLAGERGDEQYF
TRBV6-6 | CASSGGQGMDTQYF
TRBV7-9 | CASSPAGRGVNTGELFF